This is a list of T cell receptor beta chains from one sample in a study of tumor-infiltrating lymphocytes in oesophageal squamous cell carcinoma. TCRdb re-called the PCR reads with MiXCR, one entry per CDR3 protein. Of roughly 20,000 distinct CDR3 sequences in the sample, less than 45% were seen once. What was sequenced was esophageal tumor tissue. These receptors were taken from a male donor with esophageal squamous cell carcinoma. CDR3s leave out the opening cysteine and the closing phenylalanine or tryptophan. The D gene is left open where the match is weak.

V gene	D gene	CDR3 protein
TRBV4-2	TRBD2	ASSQEGLAGDVKTQY
TRBV27	-	ASSSTGYEQY
TRBV6-1	-	ASSPLLSGANVLT
TRBV7-8	TRBD1	ASSLGTGFFRETQY
TRBV12-3/TRBV12-4	TRBD1	ASSLWPFGTEDEKLF
TRBV5-4	-	ASSRDGAYEQY
TRBV7-9	TRBD1	ALDRGGYEQF
TRBV7-2	TRBD1	ASSLGDRDQETQY
TRBV19	-	ASSKKRTGSGAYQETQY
TRBV7-9	TRBD2	ASSLLAGGYNEQF
TRBV6-8	-	ASKAAYEQY
TRBV7-2	-	ASSLAAGANEQF
TRBV3-1	TRBD2	ASSQGTIAGDRTDTQY
TRBV7-6	-	ASRTQGAGETQY
TRBV6-1	-	ASSPDLLQPQH